This is a list of T cell receptor beta chains from one sample in a study of shared clonotypes between healthy human individuals. TCRdb keeps only in-frame clones here, not all; method: immunoSEQ multiplex PCR. The sample consists of about 2.3 million clones, over 85% of them appearing once. Sequencing input: naive CD4+ T cells from PBMCs. All receptors come from a man between 18 and 29 years old in good health. Some clones in this sample may be carry-over from other donors' samples. The CDR3 runs from the conserved cysteine through the conserved F or W. A D gene is named only where the DNA matches it firmly. Some rows have no size entry. The others give once, few or many, or a class for an expanded clone.

size	D	V	J	CDR3	DNA
-	-	TRBV18	TRBJ1-4	CASSQDRNEKLFF	TGTGCCAGCTCACAAGACAGGAATGAAAAACTGTTTTTT
-	-	TRBV7-2	TRBJ2-1	CATSPWAGTYNEQFF	TGTGCCACCTCCCCATGGGCAGGGACGTACAATGAGCAGTTCTTC
-	-	TRBV6-5	TRBJ2-5	CASSYQGRTETQYF	TGTGCCAGCAGTTATCAGGGACGGACAGAGACCCAGTACTTC
-	-	TRBV2	TRBJ2-5	CASSRGQSQETQYF	TGTGCCAGCAGCCGCGGACAGTCCCAAGAGACCCAGTACTTC
-	TRBD2	TRBV5-1	TRBJ2-5	CASSSGSGRAKWETQYF	TGCGCCAGCAGCTCGGGGAGCGGGAGGGCCAAATGGGAGACCCAGTACTTC
-	-	TRBV2	TRBJ2-1	CASSRGQPKYNEQFF	TGTGCCAGCAGCCGGGGCCAGCCCAAATACAATGAGCAGTTCTTC
-	-	TRBV28	TRBJ2-1	CASEKHLSYNEQFF	TGTGCCAGCGAAAAACACCTGTCCTACAATGAGCAGTTCTTC
-	TRBD1	TRBV28	TRBJ1-3	CASSLLGQGASGNTIYF	TGTGCCAGCAGTTTATTGGGACAGGGGGCGTCTGGAAACACCATATATTTT
-	-	TRBV20-1	TRBJ2-1	CSAQRGNEQFF	TGCAGTGCTCAGAGGGGGAATGAGCAGTTCTTC
once	TRBD1	TRBV2	TRBJ2-7	CASSEQGAHYEQYF	TGTGCCAGCAGCGAACAGGGGGCGCACTACGAGCAGTACTTC